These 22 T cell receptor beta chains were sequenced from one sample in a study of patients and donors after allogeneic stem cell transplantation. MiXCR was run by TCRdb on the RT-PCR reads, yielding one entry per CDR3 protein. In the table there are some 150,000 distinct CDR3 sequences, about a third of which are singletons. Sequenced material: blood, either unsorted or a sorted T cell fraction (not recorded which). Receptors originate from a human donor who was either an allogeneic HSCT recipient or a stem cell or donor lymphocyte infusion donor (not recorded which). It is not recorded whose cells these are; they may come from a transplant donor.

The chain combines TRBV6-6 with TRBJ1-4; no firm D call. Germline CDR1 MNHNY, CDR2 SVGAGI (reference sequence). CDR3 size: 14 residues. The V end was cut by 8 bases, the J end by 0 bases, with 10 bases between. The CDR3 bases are TGTGCCAGCGTGGAGGTTGCAACTAATGAAAAACTGTTTTTT. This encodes CASVEVATNEKLFF.

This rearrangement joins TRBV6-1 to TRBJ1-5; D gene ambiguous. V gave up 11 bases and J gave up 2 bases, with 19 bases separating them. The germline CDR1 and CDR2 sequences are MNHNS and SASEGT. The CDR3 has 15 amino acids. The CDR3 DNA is TGTGCCCACTCAACGGGAGGGCTTCGCAATCAGCCCCAGCATTTT. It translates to CAHSTGGLRNQPQHF.

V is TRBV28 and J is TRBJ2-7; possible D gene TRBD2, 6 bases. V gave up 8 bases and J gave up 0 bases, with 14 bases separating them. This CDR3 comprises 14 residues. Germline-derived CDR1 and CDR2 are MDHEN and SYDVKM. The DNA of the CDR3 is TGTGCCAGCTTCCGGGACTTTAGCTCCTACGAGCAGTACTTC. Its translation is CASFRDFSSYEQYF.

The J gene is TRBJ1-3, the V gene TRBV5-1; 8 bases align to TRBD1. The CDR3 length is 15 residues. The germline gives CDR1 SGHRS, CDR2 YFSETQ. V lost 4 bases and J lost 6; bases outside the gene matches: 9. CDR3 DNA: TGCGCCAGCAGCAGTACCGGGACAGGAGAAAACACCATATATTTT. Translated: CASSSTGTGENTIYF.

In DNA form, the CDR3 reads TGCAGTGCTACCATGAACACTGAAGCTTTCTTT. It codes for CSATMNTEAFF. The chain links TRBV20-1 to TRBJ1-1, with D unclear. From germline, CDR1 is DFQATT and CDR2 SNEGSKA (reference sequence). The CDR3 spans 11 residues. Trimming removed 4 bases at V and 0 bases at J, with 3 bases between.

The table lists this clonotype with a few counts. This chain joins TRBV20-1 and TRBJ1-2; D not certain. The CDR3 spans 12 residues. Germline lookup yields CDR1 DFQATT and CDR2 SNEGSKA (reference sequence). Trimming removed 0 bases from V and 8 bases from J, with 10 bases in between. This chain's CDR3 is CSARDEAAGYTF. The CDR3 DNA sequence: TGCAGTGCTAGAGATGAAGCAGCGGGCTACACCTTC.

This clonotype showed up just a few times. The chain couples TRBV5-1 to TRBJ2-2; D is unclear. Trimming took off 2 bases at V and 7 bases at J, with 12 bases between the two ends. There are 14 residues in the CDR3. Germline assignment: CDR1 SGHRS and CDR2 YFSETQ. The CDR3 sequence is CASSFEDYGGELFF. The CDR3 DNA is TGCGCCAGCAGCTTCGAGGATTACGGCGGGGAGCTGTTTTTT.

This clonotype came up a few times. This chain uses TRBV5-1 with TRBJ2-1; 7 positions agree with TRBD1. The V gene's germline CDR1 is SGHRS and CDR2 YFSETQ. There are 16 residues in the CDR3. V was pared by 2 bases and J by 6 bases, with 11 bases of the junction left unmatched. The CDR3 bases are TGCGCCAGCAGCTTACCATCCTTTCAGGGGGTCAATGAGCAGTTCTTC. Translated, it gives CASSLPSFQGVNEQFF.

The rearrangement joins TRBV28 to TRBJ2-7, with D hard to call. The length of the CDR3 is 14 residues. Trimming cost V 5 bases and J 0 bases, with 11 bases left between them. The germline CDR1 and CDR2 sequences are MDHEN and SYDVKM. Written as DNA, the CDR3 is TGTGCCAGCAGTCGCCCGGACGGCTCCTACGAGCAGTACTTC. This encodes CASSRPDGSYEQYF.

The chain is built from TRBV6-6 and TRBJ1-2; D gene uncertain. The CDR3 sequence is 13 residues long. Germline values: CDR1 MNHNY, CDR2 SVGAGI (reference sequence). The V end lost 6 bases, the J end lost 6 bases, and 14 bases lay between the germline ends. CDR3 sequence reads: CASSPRVLNGYTF. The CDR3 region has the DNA TGTGCCAGCAGCCCCCGGGTGTTGAATGGCTACACCTTC.

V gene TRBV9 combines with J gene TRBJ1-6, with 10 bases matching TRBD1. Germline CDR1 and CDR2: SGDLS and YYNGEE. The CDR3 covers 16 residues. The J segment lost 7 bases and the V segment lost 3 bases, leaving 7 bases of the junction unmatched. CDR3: CASSAPQGQGNSPLHF. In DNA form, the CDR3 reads TGTGCCAGCAGCGCCCCCCAGGGACAGGGGAATTCACCCCTCCACTTT.

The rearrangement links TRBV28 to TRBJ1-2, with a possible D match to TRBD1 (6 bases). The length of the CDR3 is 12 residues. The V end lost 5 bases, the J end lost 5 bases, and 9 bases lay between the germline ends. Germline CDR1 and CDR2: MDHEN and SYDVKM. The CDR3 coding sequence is TGTGCCAGCAGTCCAGGGGATTATGGCTACACCTTC. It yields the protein CASSPGDYGYTF.

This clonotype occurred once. DNA of the CDR3: TGTGCCAGCAGTTTATATTCTCCCGGAACAACTAATGAAAAACTGTTTTTT. Protein: CASSLYSPGTTNEKLFF. The J gene is TRBJ1-4, the V gene TRBV27; D uncertain. Germline CDR1 reads MNHEY; CDR2 reads SMNVEV (reference sequence). The CDR3 spans 17 residues. Trimming cost V 1 base and J 0 bases, with 12 bases left between them. Together with reference TRBV27 and TRBJ1-4, the CDR3 gives the full variable domain: EAQVTQNPRYLITVTGKKLTVTCSQNMNHEYMSWYRQDPGLGLRQIYYSMNVEVTDKGDVPEGYKVSRKEKRNFPLILESPSPNQTSLYFCASSLYSPGTTNEKLFFGSGTQLSVL.

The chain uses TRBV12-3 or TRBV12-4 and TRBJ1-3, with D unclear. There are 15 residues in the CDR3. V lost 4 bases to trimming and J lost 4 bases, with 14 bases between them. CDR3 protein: CASSSRGGNGNTIYF. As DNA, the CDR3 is TGTGCCAGCAGTTCACGAGGAGGGAACGGAAACACCATATATTTT.

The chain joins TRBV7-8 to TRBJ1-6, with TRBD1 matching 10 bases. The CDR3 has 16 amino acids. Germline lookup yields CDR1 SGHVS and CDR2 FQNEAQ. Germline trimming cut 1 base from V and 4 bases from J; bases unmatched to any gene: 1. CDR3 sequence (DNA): TGTGCCAGCAGCTTAGGGGACAGGGGTTATAATTCACCCCTCCACTTT. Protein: CASSLGDRGYNSPLHF.

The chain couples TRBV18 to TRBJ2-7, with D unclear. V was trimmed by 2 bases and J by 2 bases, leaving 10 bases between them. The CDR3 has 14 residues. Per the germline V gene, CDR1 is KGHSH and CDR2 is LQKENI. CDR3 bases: TGTGCCAGCTCACCAACGGATGATACCTACGAGCAGTACTTC. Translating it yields CASSPTDDTYEQYF.

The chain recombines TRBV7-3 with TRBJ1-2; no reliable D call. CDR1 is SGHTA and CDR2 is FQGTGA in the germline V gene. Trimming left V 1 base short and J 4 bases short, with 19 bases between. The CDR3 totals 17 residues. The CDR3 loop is CASSLNPLVGRVYGYTF. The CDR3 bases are TGTGCCAGCAGCTTAAACCCCTTGGTGGGGAGAGTCTATGGCTACACCTTC.

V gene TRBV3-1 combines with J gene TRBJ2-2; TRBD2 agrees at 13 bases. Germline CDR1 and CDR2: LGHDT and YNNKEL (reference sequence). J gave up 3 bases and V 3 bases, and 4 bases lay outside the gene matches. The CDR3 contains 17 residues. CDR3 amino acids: CASSHGLAGEYTGELFF. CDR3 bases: TGTGCCAGCAGCCATGGACTAGCGGGGGAGTACACCGGGGAGCTGTTTTTT.

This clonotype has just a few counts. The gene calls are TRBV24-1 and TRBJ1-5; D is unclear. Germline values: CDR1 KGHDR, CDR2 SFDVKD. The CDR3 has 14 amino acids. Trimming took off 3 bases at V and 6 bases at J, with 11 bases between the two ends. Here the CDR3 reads CATSDPRAGQPQHF. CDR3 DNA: TGTGCCACCAGTGATCCGAGGGCGGGTCAGCCCCAGCATTTT.

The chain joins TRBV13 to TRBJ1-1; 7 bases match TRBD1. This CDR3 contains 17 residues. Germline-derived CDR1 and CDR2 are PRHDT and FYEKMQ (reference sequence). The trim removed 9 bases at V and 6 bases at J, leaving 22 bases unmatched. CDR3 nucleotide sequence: TGTGCCAGAAGGGGGCGATCGAGGGGGATACACCCCCCTGAAGCTTTCTTT. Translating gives CARRGRSRGIHPPEAFF. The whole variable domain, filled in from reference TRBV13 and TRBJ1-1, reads AAGVIQSPRHLIKEKRETATLKCYPIPRHDTVYWYQQGPGQDPQFLISFYEKMQSDKGSIPDRFSAQQFSDYHSELNMSSLELGDSALYFCARRGRSRGIHPPEAFFGQGTRLTVV.

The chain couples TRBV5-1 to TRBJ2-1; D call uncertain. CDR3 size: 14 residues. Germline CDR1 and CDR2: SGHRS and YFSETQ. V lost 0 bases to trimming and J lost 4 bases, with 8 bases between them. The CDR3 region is CASSLAPDYNEQFF. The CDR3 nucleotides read TGCGCCAGCAGCTTGGCTCCGGATTACAATGAGCAGTTCTTC.

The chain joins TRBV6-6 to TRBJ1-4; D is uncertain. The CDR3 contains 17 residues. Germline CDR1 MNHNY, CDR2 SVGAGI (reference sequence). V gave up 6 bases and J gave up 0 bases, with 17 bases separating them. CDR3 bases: TGTGCCAGCAGAACCGGACGGAATCATGCAACTAATGAAAAACTGTTTTTT. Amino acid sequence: CASRTGRNHATNEKLFF.